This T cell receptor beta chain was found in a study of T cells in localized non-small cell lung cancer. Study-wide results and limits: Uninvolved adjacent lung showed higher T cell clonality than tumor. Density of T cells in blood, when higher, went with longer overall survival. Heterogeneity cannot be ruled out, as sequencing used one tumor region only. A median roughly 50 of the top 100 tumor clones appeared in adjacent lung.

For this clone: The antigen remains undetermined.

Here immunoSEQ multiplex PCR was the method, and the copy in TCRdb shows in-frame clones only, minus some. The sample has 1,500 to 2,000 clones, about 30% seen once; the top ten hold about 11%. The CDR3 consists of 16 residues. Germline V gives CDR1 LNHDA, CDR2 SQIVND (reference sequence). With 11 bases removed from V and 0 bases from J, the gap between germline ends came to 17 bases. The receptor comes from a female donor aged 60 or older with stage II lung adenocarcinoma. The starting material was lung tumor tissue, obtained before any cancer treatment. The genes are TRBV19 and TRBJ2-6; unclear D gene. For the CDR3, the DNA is TGTGCCTCGGGCCCCGGTCCTAGCTCTGGGGCCAACGTCCTGACTTTC. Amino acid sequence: CASGPGPSSGANVLTF.